This is a list of T cell receptor beta chains from one sample in a study of T cells in Graves' hyperthyroidism and ophthalmopathy. TCRdb ran MiXCR on the multiplex PCR reads and lists one entry per CDR3 protein. The sample lists hundreds of thousands of distinct CDR3 sequences; roughly 17% were seen once. Sequencing was carried out using blood. These receptors all come from a woman between 18 and 30 years old with Graves' hyperthyroidism. Both conserved end residues are part of each CDR3. Each record gives: D gene, V gene, clone size, J gene, CDR3 DNA, CDR3 protein. A D gene is named only where the DNA matches it firmly. Clone size is not always given. Where it is, it says once, few, many or a class for expanded clones.

.,TRBV27,many,TRBJ1-1,TGTGCCAGCAGTCTCAGCGGCTCTGAAGCTTTCTTT,CASSLSGSEAFF
.,TRBV20-1,many,TRBJ2-1,TGCAGTGCTACCCTGGGGCCGAACCTTGTGGGGGATGAGCAGTTCTTC,CSATLGPNLVGDEQFF
TRBD1,TRBV27,.,TRBJ1-1,TGTGCCAGCACGGACAGGCCGAACACTGAAGCTTCCTTT,CASTDRPNTEASF
.,TRBV2,many,TRBJ2-3,TGTGCCAGCGGAGGGGGCCAGGTAGATACGCAGTATTTT,CASGGGQVDTQYF
TRBD1,TRBV6-1,few,TRBJ1-4,TGTGCCAGCAGTGGCACTCACAGGGGTGGTGAAAAACTGTTTTTT,CASSGTHRGGEKLFF
.,TRBV5-6,few,TRBJ1-4,TGTGCCAGCAGCGACCGGGTCATAGGGGAAAAACTGTTTTTT,CASSDRVIGEKLFF
.,TRBV28,few,TRBJ2-2,TGTGCCAGCAGCACAGTCACCGGGGAGCTGTTTTTT,CASSTVTGELFF
TRBD1,TRBV2,many,TRBJ1-1,TGTGCCAGCACTCTCGGACAGGGGAACACTGAAGCTTTCTTT,CASTLGQGNTEAFF
TRBD1,TRBV24-1,.,TRBJ2-5,TGTGCCACCAGTGATTTGAGTACAGGGGGAAAAGAGACCCAGTACTTC,CATSDLSTGGKETQYF
.,TRBV6-1,.,TRBJ2-7,TGTGCCAGCAGTGAGTCCGGAGGGGTGTCCTACGAGCAGTACTTC,CASSESGGVSYEQYF
.,TRBV4-3,many,TRBJ1-1,TGCGCCAGCAGCCAAGACCTAGCTACTACTGAAGCTTTCTTT,CASSQDLATTEAFF
TRBD2,TRBV12-3/TRBV12-4,many,TRBJ2-3,TGTGCCAGCAGTCTAGCGGGAGGTTTTGCAGATACGCAGTATTTT,CASSLAGGFADTQYF
.,TRBV3-1,many,TRBJ2-7,TGTGCCAGCAGCCGGACTCGAAGCGAGCAGTACTTC,CASSRTRSEQYF
.,TRBV6-5,.,TRBJ2-3,TGTGCCAGCAGTTACACGTGGACTGAAGTTACAGATACGCAGTATTTT,CASSYTWTEVTDTQYF
TRBD2,TRBV6-1,.,TRBJ2-7,TGTGCCAGCAGTGAAAAAACTAGCGGGAGCTACGAGCAGTACTTC,CASSEKTSGSYEQYF